This entry features one TCR beta chain sequence. This sample was taken from a study of T-cell memory formation after mild COVID-19. V lost 4 bases, J lost 0 bases, and 10 bases stayed unmatched. Germline loops: CDR1 SGHVS, CDR2 FQNEAQ. CDR3 length: 17 amino acids. TCRdb re-called the 5' RACE reads through MiXCR, storing one row per CDR3 protein. Among about 470,000 distinct CDR3 sequences, about 23% were seen once, and the ten largest hold around 12%. V is TRBV7-8 and J is TRBJ2-3; 7 bases are a match to TRBD1. The TCR was taken from an adult woman who had mild COVID-19 (a few samples of this study predate the infection). Cell type and time point are not known. The sequenced sample was PBMCs or a T cell subset sorted from them (not recorded which). The CDR3 DNA reads TGTGCCAGCAGCTCGCCTGTAGGGGGCTCGAGCACAGATACGCAGTATTTT. This encodes CASSSPVGGSSTDTQYF.